The rows below give T cell receptor beta chains drawn from one sample of a study of cytomegalovirus exposure and HLA in healthy donors. Profiled with immunoSEQ multiplex PCR; TCRdb holds only in-frame clones, not every one. The sample includes approximately 99,000 clones, 73% of them seen just once. Sequencing was done on a sample of PBMCs. The receptors were sampled from a man aged 40-50 years in good health and CMV-seronegative. Both conserved end residues are part of each CDR3. The D gene is left open where the match is weak. For some rows the clone size is stated as once, few or many, or as a class when expanded; others skip it.

v_gene	abundance	d_gene	j_gene	CDR3nt	CDR3aa
TRBV5-6	-	-	TRBJ2-1	TGTGCCAGCAGCTTTTACCGGACAAACTCCTACAATGAGCAGTTCTTC	CASSFYRTNSYNEQFF
TRBV5-4	-	TRBD1	TRBJ2-5	TGTGCCAGCAGCACCAAGACAGGGGATGAGACCCAGTACTTC	CASSTKTGDETQYF
TRBV6-1	-	-	TRBJ2-1	TGTGCCAGCAGAGGGGGAAGCAGCTCCTACAATGAGCAGTTCTTC	CASRGGSSSYNEQFF
TRBV5-1	-	-	TRBJ1-1	TGCGCCAGCAGCCGAACGGGGGGCTACGGGAACACTGAAGCTTTCTTT	CASSRTGGYGNTEAFF
TRBV15	few	-	TRBJ2-1	TGTGCCACCAGCAGAGTGGTGGGGGCGGGTAATGAGCAGTTCTTC	CATSRVVGAGNEQFF
TRBV5-4	-	-	TRBJ1-3	TGTGCCAGCAGCTCCCAGGGGCTGGGAGGAAACACCATATATTTT	CASSSQGLGGNTIYF
TRBV5-1	few	TRBD2	TRBJ2-5	TGCGCCAGCAGCGCTGGGACTAGCGGGGGTCAAGAGACCCAGTACTTC	CASSAGTSGGQETQYF
TRBV4-3	-	-	TRBJ2-7	TGCGCCAGCAGCCAAGCGGGTTCCTACGAGCAGTACTTC	CASSQAGSYEQYF
TRBV5-6	-	TRBD1	TRBJ1-3	TGTGCCAGCAGCGACTCAGGGGGCGGAAACACCATATATTTT	CASSDSGGGNTIYF
TRBV6-5	few	TRBD1	TRBJ1-1	TGTGCCAGCAGTTACTGGACAGGGGGGAACACTGAAGCTTTCTTT	CASSYWTGGNTEAFF
TRBV7-2	-	TRBD2	TRBJ2-7	TGTGCCAGCAGCCGACAAGCGGGGGGGCTAGACGAGCAGTACTTC	CASSRQAGGLDEQYF
TRBV4-1	few	-	TRBJ1-1	TGCGCCAGCAGCCATAACGTCGAGGTCACTGAAGCTTTCTTT	CASSHNVEVTEAFF
TRBV29-1	-	-	TRBJ2-3	TGCAGCGCCGGGAAGTTCACAGATACGCAGTATTTT	CSAGKFTDTQYF
TRBV6-5	-	TRBD1	TRBJ2-3	TGTGCCAGCAGTTACAGGGGACAGGGGGACACAGATACGCAGTATTTT	CASSYRGQGDTDTQYF
TRBV10-3	once	-	TRBJ2-6	TGTGCCATCAGTGAGTCGGGGCAGGCTGGGGCCAACGTCCTGACTTTC	CAISESGQAGANVLTF
TRBV2	few	-	TRBJ1-5	TGTGCCAGCAGTCGTAGCAATCAGCCCCAGCATTTT	CASSRSNQPQHF
TRBV7-2	-	-	TRBJ1-1	TGTGCCAGCAGCTTAAGACATTCTAACACTGAAGCTTTCTTT	CASSLRHSNTEAFF
TRBV13	once	-	TRBJ1-6	TGTGCCAGCAGACCCCGAGGTGGGCAGGGCCTCCTCCACTTT	CASRPRGGQGLLHF
TRBV6-5	-	TRBD1	TRBJ1-4	TGTGCCAGCAGTCCGACAGGGGGTAATGAAAAACTGTTTTTT	CASSPTGGNEKLFF
TRBV5-4	-	TRBD1	TRBJ2-7	TGTGCCAGCACTACCGGGACAGGGGGCGACGAGCAGTACTTC	CASTTGTGGDEQYF
TRBV27	-	-	TRBJ1-2	TGTGCCAGCAGTCTGCGTCCGTCCTATGGCTACACCTTC	CASSLRPSYGYTF
TRBV19	-	-	TRBJ1-2	TGTGCCAGTAGTGTAGGGTCGATGAACTTTCGTGGCTACACCTTC	CASSVGSMNFRGYTF
TRBV5-1	-	TRBD2	TRBJ2-5	TGCGCCAGCAGCTCGCAAGGACTAGCGGGGTCCGAGACCCAGTACTTC	CASSSQGLAGSETQYF
TRBV2	once	TRBD1	TRBJ1-2	TGTGCCAGCAGTGTACAGGGGGATAACTATGGCTACACCTTC	CASSVQGDNYGYTF
TRBV4-3	-	-	TRBJ2-7	TGCGCCAGCAGCCAAGATTCAGGGTCCTACGAGCAGTACTTC	CASSQDSGSYEQYF
TRBV6-5	-	-	TRBJ1-6	TGTGCCAGCAGTTACATCACCAGGGTAGCTTCACCCCTCCACTTT	CASSYITRVASPLHF
TRBV5-1	-	TRBD2	TRBJ2-1	TGCGCCAGCAGCTTGGCTGGAACTAGCGGGAACTACAATGAGCAGTTCTTC	CASSLAGTSGNYNEQFF
TRBV15	-	TRBD1	TRBJ2-7	TGTGCCACCAGCAGAGGAGGACAGGGGGCCTACGAGCAGTACTTC	CATSRGGQGAYEQYF
TRBV7-2	-	TRBD1	TRBJ1-5	TGTGCCAGCAGCTCGACAGGGGGCAATCAGCCCCAGCATTTT	CASSSTGGNQPQHF
TRBV18	-	-	TRBJ1-5	TGTGCCAGCTCAGGGGAACAGGGTTATAGCAATCAGCCCCAGCATTTT	CASSGEQGYSNQPQHF
TRBV7-2	-	-	TRBJ2-7	TGTGCCAGCAGCCCGGGAGCGGCCCCCTCTCCCCCCTACGAGCAGTACTTC	CASSPGAAPSPPYEQYF
TRBV10-2	-	TRBD1	TRBJ1-2	TGCGCCAGCAGTGATCCGGACAGGGGATATGGCTACACCTTC	CASSDPDRGYGYTF
TRBV2	-	TRBD2	TRBJ2-5	TGTGCCAGCAGTGCGGGACTAGCACAAGAGACCCAGTACTTC	CASSAGLAQETQYF
TRBV29-1	few	TRBD1	TRBJ2-7	TGCAGCGTTGACAGGGGGTATCCCTACGAGCAGTACTTC	CSVDRGYPYEQYF
TRBV2	-	TRBD1	TRBJ1-2	TGTGCCAGCAGTGCCAACAGGGGGAGCGGCTACACCTTC	CASSANRGSGYTF
TRBV7-3	-	-	TRBJ2-5	TGTGCCAGCAGCTCTACCAGGGGTTCCCAGTACTTC	CASSSTRGSQYF
TRBV5-1	-	-	TRBJ2-2	TGCGCCAGCAGCCCCGGAGGCACCGGGGAGCTGTTTTTT	CASSPGGTGELFF
TRBV6-6	-	-	TRBJ2-6	TGTGCCAGCAGTTACTTAGCCTCTGGGGCCAACGTCCTGACTTTC	CASSYLASGANVLTF
TRBV11-1	-	TRBD1	TRBJ1-1	TGTGCCAGCAGCTTCCCGGACAGGGGGGGCACTGAAGCTTTCTTT	CASSFPDRGGTEAFF
TRBV7-2	-	TRBD1	TRBJ1-2	TGTGCCAGCAGCTTCGGTCAGGGGGGCTATGGCTACACCTTC	CASSFGQGGYGYTF
TRBV20-1	-	TRBD2	TRBJ2-3	TGCAGTGCCACTAGCGGAGATACGCAGTATTTT	CSATSGDTQYF
TRBV25-1	-	TRBD1	TRBJ2-3	TGTGCCAGCAGTGTCTCCGGGACAGGGGGAGATACGCAGTATTTT	CASSVSGTGGDTQYF
TRBV7-9	once	TRBD1	TRBJ2-3	TGTGCCAGCAGCCCAAGACAGGGGGGTGGCACAGATACGCAGTATTTT	CASSPRQGGGTDTQYF
TRBV29-1	-	-	TRBJ2-1	TGCAGCGTTGGGTATATGAGGAATGAGCAGTTCTTC	CSVGYMRNEQFF